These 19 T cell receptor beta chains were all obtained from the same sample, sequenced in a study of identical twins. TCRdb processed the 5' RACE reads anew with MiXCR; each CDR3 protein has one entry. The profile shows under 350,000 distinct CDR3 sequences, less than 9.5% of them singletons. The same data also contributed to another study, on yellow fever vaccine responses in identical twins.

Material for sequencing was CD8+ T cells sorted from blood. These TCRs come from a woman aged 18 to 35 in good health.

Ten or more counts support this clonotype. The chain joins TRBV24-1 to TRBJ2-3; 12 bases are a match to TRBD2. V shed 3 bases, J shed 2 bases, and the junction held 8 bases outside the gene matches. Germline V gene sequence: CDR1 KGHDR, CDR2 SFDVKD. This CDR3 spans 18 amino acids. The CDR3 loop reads CATSDRWTSGEVTDTQYF. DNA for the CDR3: TGTGCCACCAGTGATCGTTGGACTAGCGGGGAAGTCACAGATACGCAGTATTTT.

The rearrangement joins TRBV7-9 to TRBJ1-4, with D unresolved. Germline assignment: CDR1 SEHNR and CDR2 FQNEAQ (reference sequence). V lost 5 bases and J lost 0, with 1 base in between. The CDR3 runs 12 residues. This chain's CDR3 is CASSATNEKLFF. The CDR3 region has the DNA TGTGCCAGCAGCGCAACTAATGAAAAACTGTTTTTT.

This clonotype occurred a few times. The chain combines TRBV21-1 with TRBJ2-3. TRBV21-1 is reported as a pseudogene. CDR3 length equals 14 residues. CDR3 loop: CASSKCLRTDTQYF. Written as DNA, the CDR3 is TGTGCCAGCAGCAAATGTCTCAGGACAGATACGCAGTATTTT.

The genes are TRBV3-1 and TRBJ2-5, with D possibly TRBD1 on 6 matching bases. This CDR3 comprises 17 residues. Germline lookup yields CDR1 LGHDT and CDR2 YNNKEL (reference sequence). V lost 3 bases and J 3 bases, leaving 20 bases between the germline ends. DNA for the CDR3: TGTGCCAGCAGCCACAGACGCACCCCCACAGGGAAAGAGACCCAGTACTTC. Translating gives CASSHRRTPTGKETQYF.

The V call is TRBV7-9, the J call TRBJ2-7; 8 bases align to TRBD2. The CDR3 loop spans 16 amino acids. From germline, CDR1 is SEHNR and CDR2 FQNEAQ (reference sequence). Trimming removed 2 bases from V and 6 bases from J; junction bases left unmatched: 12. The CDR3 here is CASSLSPRREGGEQYF. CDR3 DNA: TGTGCCAGCAGCTTAAGCCCCCGCCGGGAGGGCGGCGAGCAGTACTTC.

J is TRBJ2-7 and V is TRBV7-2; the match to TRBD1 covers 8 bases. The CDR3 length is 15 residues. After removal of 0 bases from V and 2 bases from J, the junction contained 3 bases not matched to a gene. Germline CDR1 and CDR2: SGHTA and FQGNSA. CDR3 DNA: TGTGCCAGCAGCTTAGCGGGGACAGGTCCCTACGAGCAGTACTTC. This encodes CASSLAGTGPYEQYF.

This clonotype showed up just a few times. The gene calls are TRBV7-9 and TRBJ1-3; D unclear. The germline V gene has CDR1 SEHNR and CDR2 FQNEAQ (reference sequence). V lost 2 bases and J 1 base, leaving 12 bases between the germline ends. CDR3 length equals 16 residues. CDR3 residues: CASSLRETPSGNTIYF. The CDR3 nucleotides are TGTGCCAGCAGCTTAAGGGAGACCCCTTCTGGAAACACCATATATTTT.

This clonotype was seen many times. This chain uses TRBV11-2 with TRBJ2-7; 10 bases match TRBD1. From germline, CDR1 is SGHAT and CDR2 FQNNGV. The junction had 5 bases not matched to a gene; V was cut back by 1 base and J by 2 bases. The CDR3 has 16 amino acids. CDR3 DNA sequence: TGTGCCAGCAGCTTAGCCCTGGGACAGGGGCCCTACGAGCAGTACTTC. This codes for CASSLALGQGPYEQYF.

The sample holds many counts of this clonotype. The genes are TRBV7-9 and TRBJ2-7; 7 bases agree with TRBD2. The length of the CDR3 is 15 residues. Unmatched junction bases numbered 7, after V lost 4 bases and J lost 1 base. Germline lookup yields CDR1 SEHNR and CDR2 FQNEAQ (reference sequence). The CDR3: CASSSGQGGSYEQYF. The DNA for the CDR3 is TGTGCCAGCAGCTCGGGGCAGGGAGGGTCCTACGAGCAGTACTTC.

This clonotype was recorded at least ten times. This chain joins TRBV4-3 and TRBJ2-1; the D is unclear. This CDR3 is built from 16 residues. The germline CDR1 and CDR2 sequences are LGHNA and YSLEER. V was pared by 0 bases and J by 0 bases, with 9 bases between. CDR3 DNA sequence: TGCGCCAGCAGCCAAGATTCGGAGAGCTCCTACAATGAGCAGTTCTTC. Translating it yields CASSQDSESSYNEQFF.

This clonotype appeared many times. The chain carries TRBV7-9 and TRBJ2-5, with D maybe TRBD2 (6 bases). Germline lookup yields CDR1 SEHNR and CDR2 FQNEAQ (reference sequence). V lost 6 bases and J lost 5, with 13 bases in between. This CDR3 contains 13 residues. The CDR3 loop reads CASSVRDWETQYF. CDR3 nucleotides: TGTGCCAGCAGTGTGAGGGACTGGGAGACCCAGTACTTC.

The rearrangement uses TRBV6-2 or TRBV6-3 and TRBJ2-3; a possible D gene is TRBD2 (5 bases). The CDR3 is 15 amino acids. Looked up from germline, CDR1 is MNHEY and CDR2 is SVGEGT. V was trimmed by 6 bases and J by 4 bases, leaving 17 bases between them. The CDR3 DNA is TGTGCCAGCAGAAAAACGGGGTTACGCGCAGATACGCAGTATTTT. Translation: CASRKTGLRADTQYF.

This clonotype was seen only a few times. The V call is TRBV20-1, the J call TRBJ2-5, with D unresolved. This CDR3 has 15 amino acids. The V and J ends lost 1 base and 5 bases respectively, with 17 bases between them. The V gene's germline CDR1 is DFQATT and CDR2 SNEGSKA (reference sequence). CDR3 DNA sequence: TGCAGTGCTAGAGTTTTCGGTTTGGGCGCGGAGACCCAGTACTTC. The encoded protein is CSARVFGLGAETQYF.

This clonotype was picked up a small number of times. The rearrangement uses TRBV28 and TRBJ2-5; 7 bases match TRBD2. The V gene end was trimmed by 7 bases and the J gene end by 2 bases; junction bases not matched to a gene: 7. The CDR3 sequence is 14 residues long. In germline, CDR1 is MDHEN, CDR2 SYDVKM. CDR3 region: CASMPGLTQETQYF. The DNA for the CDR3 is TGTGCCAGCATGCCGGGACTAACTCAAGAGACCCAGTACTTC.

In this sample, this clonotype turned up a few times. The CDR3 nucleotides read TGTGCCAGCAGCAACCCGGGACAGGCGGGCACAGATACGCAGTATTTT. Translation gives CASSNPGQAGTDTQYF. The chain employs TRBV2 and TRBJ2-3; 8 bases fit TRBD1. The germline CDR1 and CDR2 sequences are SNHLY and FYNNEI. The length of the CDR3 is 16 residues. Unmatched junction bases numbered 9, after V lost 6 bases and J lost 1 base.

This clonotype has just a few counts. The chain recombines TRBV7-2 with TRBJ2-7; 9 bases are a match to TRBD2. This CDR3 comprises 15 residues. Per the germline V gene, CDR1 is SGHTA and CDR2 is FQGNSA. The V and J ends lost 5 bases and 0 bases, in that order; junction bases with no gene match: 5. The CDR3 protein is CASSPTSGISYEQYF. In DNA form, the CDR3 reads TGTGCCAGCAGCCCGACTAGCGGTATCTCCTACGAGCAGTACTTC.

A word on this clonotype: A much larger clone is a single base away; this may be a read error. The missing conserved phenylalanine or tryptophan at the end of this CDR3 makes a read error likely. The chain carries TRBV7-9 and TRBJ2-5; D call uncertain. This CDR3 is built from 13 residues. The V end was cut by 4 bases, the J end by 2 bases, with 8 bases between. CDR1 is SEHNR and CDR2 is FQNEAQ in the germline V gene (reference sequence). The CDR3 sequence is CASSYILQETQYL. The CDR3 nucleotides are TGTGCCAGCAGCTACATTCTTCAAGAGACCCAGTACCTC.

CDR3 DNA: TGTGCCTGGAGTGTAGGGTATGAGCAGTTCTTC. Translating gives CAWSVGYEQFF. This sequence joins TRBV30 and TRBJ2-1, with D unresolved. The germline CDR1 and CDR2 sequences are GTSNPN and SVGIG (reference sequence). Trimming took off 0 bases at V and 8 bases at J, with 5 bases between the two ends. This CDR3 is 11 amino acids long. Using reference TRBV30 and TRBJ2-1 for the parts outside the CDR3, the full variable domain is SQTIHQWPATLVQPVGSPLSLECTVEGTSNPNLYWYRQAAGRGLQLLFYSVGIGQISSEVPQNLSASRPQDRQFILSSKKLLLSDSGFYLCAWSVGYEQFFGPGTRLTVL.

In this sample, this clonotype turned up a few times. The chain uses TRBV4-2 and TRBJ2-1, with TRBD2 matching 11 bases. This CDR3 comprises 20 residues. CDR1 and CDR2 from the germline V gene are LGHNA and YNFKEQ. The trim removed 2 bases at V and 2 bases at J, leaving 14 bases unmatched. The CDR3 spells CASSQTPGLAATVAYNEQFF. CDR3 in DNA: TGTGCCAGCAGCCAAACACCGGGACTAGCGGCCACAGTCGCCTACAATGAGCAGTTCTTC.